This T cell receptor beta chain emerged from a study of beta chain features in type 1 diabetes. With respect to this clone: At one of its ends the junction is not consistent with the germline gene, which may arise from a read error.

Germline CDR1 and CDR2: SSHAT and FNYEAQ (reference sequence). CDR3 size: 17 residues. Expressed TCRB transcripts got sequenced, as all isolated RNA was reverse transcribed. Libraries were prepared by immunoSEQ multiplex PCR; TCRdb keeps only in-frame clonotypes and omits some of them. The sample consists of hundreds of thousands of clones, around a sixth of them appearing once. The receptor was isolated from a man in his late teens or twenties in good health. The sequenced sample consisted of naive CD4+ T cells from blood. The J gene is TRBJ2-1, the V gene TRBV7-7, with 11 positions matching TRBD1. The CDR3 nucleotides are TGTGCTAGCAGCCCCGGACAGGGGGCCTTTACGGCCAATGAGCAGTTCTTC. Its translation: CASSPGQGAFTANEQFF. The full variable domain, in which reference TRBV7-7 and TRBJ2-1 provide the parts outside the CDR3, is GAGVSQSPRYKVTKRGQDVTLRCDPISSHATLYWYQQALGQGPEFLTYFNYEAQPDKSGLPSDRFSAERPEGSISTLTIQRTEQRDSAMYRCASSPGQGAFTANEQFFGPGTRLTVL.